These 23 T cell receptor beta chains were sequenced from one sample in a study of memory CD8 T cells in hepatitis C reinfection (dated by TCRdb to 2017 to 2019). The intended sense of this specimen's time point label: peak reinfection, 3 to 8 weeks after reinfection detection. Sorted cells were sequenced directly ex vivo, with no in vitro expansion before TCR sequencing. The method behind the library was the immunoSEQ multiplex PCR assay. The table was pulled from immuneACCESS by TCRdb, which kept in-frame rearrangements only. Such tables lose some clones; where checked, under half of the loss comes from unresolved V genes, and the rest has no known cause. This sample lists fewer than 50,000 clones; roughly 90% were detected once. The ten biggest clones cover 1% to 1.5% of the sample. Sequencing was done on a sample of naive CD8+ T cells sorted from blood. Interpreted using the paper, the cell subset or site label stands for: total naive CD8+CD45RO- T cells. Receptors were obtained from a man aged 18 to 30 with hepatitis C virus infection.

The chain recombines TRBV27 with TRBJ2-1, with 15 bases matching TRBD2. This CDR3 contains 16 residues. The V segment lost 6 bases and the J segment 7 bases; nucleotides outside the gene matches: 7. The germline gives CDR1 MNHEY, CDR2 SMNVEV (reference sequence). CDR3 DNA: TGTGCCAGCAGCCTGGGACTAGCGGGGGGAAGGAATGAGCAGTTCTTC. It is translated as CASSLGLAGGRNEQFF.

This clone has a handful of counts. The genes are TRBV5-6 and TRBJ1-1; no reliable D call. The CDR3 runs to 13 residues. Germline-derived CDR1 and CDR2 are SGHDT and YYEEEE. Trimming took 0 bases from V and 4 from J, leaving 7 bases between them. CDR3 nucleotides: TGTGCCAGCAGCTTGGGCCCGGGCACTGAAGCTTTCTTT. This translates into CASSLGPGTEAFF.

The chain is built from TRBV9 and TRBJ2-7; TRBD1 might be the D (5 bases). CDR3 length equals 15 residues. Germline CDR1 SGDLS, CDR2 YYNGEE. Trimming cost V 3 bases and J 3 bases, with 16 bases left between them. The CDR3 nucleotides are TGTGCCAGCAGCGCAGACGGCCTTACAGGCTACGAGCAGTACTTC. Translation: CASSADGLTGYEQYF.

The chain uses TRBV4-1 and TRBJ1-5; D gene uncertain. Per germline, CDR1 MGHRA and CDR2 YSYEKL. This CDR3 is built from 14 residues. Trimming left V 1 base short and J 1 base short, with 5 bases between. The CDR3 sequence: CASSQGASNQPQHF. The CDR3 nucleotides read TGCGCCAGCAGCCAAGGGGCCAGCAATCAGCCCCAGCATTTT.

The chain couples TRBV6-5 to TRBJ1-1; possibly TRBD1 for D (5 bases). With 10 bases removed from V and 3 bases from J, the gap between germline ends came to 15 bases. The CDR3 sequence is 13 residues long. Germline loops: CDR1 MNHEY, CDR2 SVGAGI. The CDR3 region is CANTSQGDTEAFF. CDR3 sequence (DNA): TGTGCCAACACATCGCAGGGCGACACTGAAGCTTTCTTT.

The chain has TRBV9 and TRBJ2-3, with D possibly TRBD1 on 6 matching bases. CDR3 length: 16 residues. Germline CDR1 SGDLS, CDR2 YYNGEE. V dropped 3 bases and J dropped 0 bases, with 14 bases sitting between them. The CDR3 DNA is TGTGCCAGCAGCGCAGCCGACAGGCTAAGCACAGATACGCAGTATTTT. This codes for CASSAADRLSTDTQYF.

The V and J genes are TRBV4-2 and TRBJ2-3, with 12 positions matching TRBD2. Trimming at V came to 1 base and at J to 2 bases, leaving 1 base not matched to a gene. The CDR3 spans 16 residues. Germline V gives CDR1 LGHNA, CDR2 YNFKEQ. The CDR3, as DNA: TGTGCCAGCAGCCAAGGGACTAGCGGGAACACAGATACGCAGTATTTT. Residues: CASSQGTSGNTDTQYF.

The V gene is TRBV18, the J gene TRBJ2-4; 7 bases match TRBD1. J lost 3 bases, V lost 4 bases, and 3 bases had no gene match. The CDR3 covers 14 residues. Germline CDR1 is KGHSH and CDR2 is LQKENI. DNA for the CDR3: TGTGCCAGCTCACGAGGGACAGACAAAAACATTCAGTACTTC. Protein: CASSRGTDKNIQYF. Full variable domain (remainder filled in from reference TRBV18 and TRBJ2-4): NAGVMQNPRHLVRRRGQEARLRCSPMKGHSHVYWYRQLPEEGLKFMVYLQKENIIDESGMPKERFSAEFPKEGPSILRIQQVVRGDSAAYFCASSRGTDKNIQYFGAGTRLSVL.

The chain has TRBV11-2 and TRBJ2-1, with 9 bases that match TRBD2. The V segment lost 6 bases and the J segment 2 bases; nucleotides outside the gene matches: 8. The CDR3 consists of 16 residues. CDR1 is SGHAT and CDR2 is FQNNGV in the germline V gene. CDR3 protein: CASRGLAVETYNEQFF. The CDR3 bases are TGTGCCAGCAGGGGACTAGCAGTAGAGACCTACAATGAGCAGTTCTTC.

The rearrangement links TRBV27 to TRBJ1-5; 9 bases map to TRBD1. V lost 6 bases to trimming and J lost 3 bases; unmatched junction nucleotides: 6. CDR3 size: 15 residues. Germline CDR1 MNHEY, CDR2 SMNVEV (reference sequence). The CDR3 spells CASRAGTGPNQPQHF. CDR3 in DNA: TGTGCCAGCAGAGCCGGGACAGGGCCCAATCAGCCCCAGCATTTT.

The chain links TRBV7-8 to TRBJ2-3; weak D call: TRBD1 (6 bases). V lost 5 bases to trimming and J lost 5 bases, with 23 bases between them. The CDR3 spans 17 residues. CDR1 is SGHVS and CDR2 is FQNEAQ in the germline V gene. The CDR3 protein is CASSPGVRGRWRDTQYF. For the CDR3, the DNA is TGTGCCAGCAGCCCAGGGGTTAGGGGCCGCTGGCGAGATACGCAGTATTTT.

This chain links TRBV6-6 with TRBJ2-1; TRBD1 matches 9 bases. This CDR3 has 16 amino acids. Germline V gene sequence: CDR1 MNHNY, CDR2 SVGAGI (reference sequence). Losses at the gene ends were 4 bases for V and 5 bases for J; bases not matched to a gene: 9. The CDR3 DNA follows: TGTGCCAGCAGTTGGTTGGGACAGGGTCTCAACAATGAGCAGTTCTTC. This sequence encodes CASSWLGQGLNNEQFF.

This chain joins TRBV5-4 and TRBJ2-1, with unresolved D. Germline loops: CDR1 SGHNT, CDR2 YYREEE (reference sequence). Trimming removed 1 base from V and 4 bases from J, with 6 bases in between. The CDR3 loop spans 13 amino acids. The CDR3 DNA reads TGTGCCAGCAGCTTGCCCCCATACAATGAGCAGTTCTTC. Amino acid sequence: CASSLPPYNEQFF.

The chain carries TRBV5-1 and TRBJ1-4; D is perhaps TRBD1 (5 bases). Germline V gives CDR1 SGHRS, CDR2 YFSETQ. The V end was cut by 2 bases, the J end by 6 bases, with 11 bases between. The length of the CDR3 is 14 residues. CDR3 protein: CASSFGQGDEKLFF. The CDR3 DNA follows: TGCGCCAGCAGCTTTGGTCAGGGCGATGAAAAACTGTTTTTT. The whole variable domain, remainder taken from reference TRBV5-1 and TRBJ1-4, is KAGVTQTPRYLIKTRGQQVTLSCSPISGHRSVSWYQQTPGQGLQFLFEYFSETQRNKGNFPGRFSGRQFSNSRSEMNVSTLELGDSALYLCASSFGQGDEKLFFGSGTQLSVL.

The chain uses TRBV5-4 and TRBJ2-7; D possibly corresponds to TRBD2 (5 bases). The CDR3 has 14 residues. Germline V CDR1 and CDR2: SGHNT, YYREEE (reference sequence). V gave up 4 bases and J gave up 0 bases, with 11 bases separating them. The CDR3 DNA is TGTGCCAGCAGCGACGGGGTTACCTCCTACGAGCAGTACTTC. Encoded protein: CASSDGVTSYEQYF.

The V call is TRBV27, the J call TRBJ1-6, with unresolved D. CDR1 and CDR2 (germline): MNHEY, SMNVEV (reference sequence). The germline V and J ends were trimmed by 7 bases and 6 bases, with 16 bases remaining between them. CDR3 length: 15 residues. The CDR3, as DNA: TGTGCCAGCAAAGCACTGGGCTATGGTAATTCACCCCTCCACTTT. The encoded protein is CASKALGYGNSPLHF.

The chain links TRBV5-1 to TRBJ2-7, with 7 bases lining up with TRBD1. CDR1 and CDR2 (germline): SGHRS, YFSETQ. The ends lost 4 bases at V and 3 bases at J; junction bases unmatched: 4. This CDR3 contains 13 residues. CDR3 sequence reads: CASSTGQSYEQYF. In DNA, the CDR3 is TGCGCCAGCAGCACGGGACAGAGCTACGAGCAGTACTTC.

V is TRBV6-1 and J is TRBJ2-7; D perhaps matches TRBD1 (6 bases). The V and J ends lost 5 bases and 3 bases respectively, with 14 bases between them. The CDR3 has 14 residues. Looked up from germline, CDR1 is MNHNS and CDR2 is SASEGT. For the CDR3, the DNA is TGTGCCAGCAGTCCTGGACAGACTAACTACGAGCAGTACGTC. Protein sequence: CASSPGQTNYEQYV.

In its sample, this clone was seen once. The rearrangement links TRBV7-3 to TRBJ2-7, with 12 bases lining up with TRBD2. Per the germline V gene, CDR1 is SGHTA and CDR2 is FQGTGA. This CDR3 contains 15 residues. Trimming cost V 5 bases and J 5 bases; bases outside gene matches: 7. The CDR3 sequence: CASSATSGSPHEQYF. The CDR3, as DNA: TGTGCCAGCAGCGCGACTAGCGGGAGCCCCCACGAGCAGTACTTC.

This clone was seen just once. The chain couples TRBV6-1 to TRBJ2-7; D might be TRBD1 (5 bases). There are 13 residues in the CDR3. Germline loops: CDR1 MNHNS, CDR2 SASEGT. Trimming removed 3 bases from V and 1 base from J, with 7 bases in between. The CDR3 reads CASSDGASYEQYF. CDR3 nucleotide sequence: TGTGCCAGCAGTGATGGGGCGTCCTACGAGCAGTACTTC.

The CDR3 nucleotides read TGCAGCGTTAACGGACTAGCGGGGGACCCGGGCACAGATACGCAGTATTTT. It yields the protein CSVNGLAGDPGTDTQYF. V usage is TRBV29-1 and J usage is TRBJ2-3, with TRBD2 matching over 13 bases. Germline values: CDR1 SQVTM, CDR2 ANQGSEA. Germline trimming cut 5 bases from V and 1 base from J; bases unmatched to any gene: 9. The CDR3 extends over 17 amino acids.

The chain couples TRBV25-1 to TRBJ1-1; D is possibly TRBD1 (6 bases). V was clipped by 3 bases and J by 2 bases, with 10 bases between them. The germline V gene encodes CDR1 MGHDK and CDR2 SYGVNS. The CDR3 loop spans 14 amino acids. For the CDR3, the DNA is TGTGCCAGCAGTGATCTACAGGGAAACACTGAAGCTTTCTTT. Its protein product is CASSDLQGNTEAFF.

This rearrangement joins TRBV9 to TRBJ2-1; 9 bases agree with TRBD2. The junction had 10 bases not matched to a gene; V was cut back by 0 bases and J by 9 bases. The CDR3 contains 16 residues. Germline values: CDR1 SGDLS, CDR2 YYNGEE. The CDR3 nucleotides are TGTGCCAGCAGCGTAGAAGGCGGGGGGGAGTTTGGTGAGCAGTTCTTC. Its protein product is CASSVEGGGEFGEQFF.